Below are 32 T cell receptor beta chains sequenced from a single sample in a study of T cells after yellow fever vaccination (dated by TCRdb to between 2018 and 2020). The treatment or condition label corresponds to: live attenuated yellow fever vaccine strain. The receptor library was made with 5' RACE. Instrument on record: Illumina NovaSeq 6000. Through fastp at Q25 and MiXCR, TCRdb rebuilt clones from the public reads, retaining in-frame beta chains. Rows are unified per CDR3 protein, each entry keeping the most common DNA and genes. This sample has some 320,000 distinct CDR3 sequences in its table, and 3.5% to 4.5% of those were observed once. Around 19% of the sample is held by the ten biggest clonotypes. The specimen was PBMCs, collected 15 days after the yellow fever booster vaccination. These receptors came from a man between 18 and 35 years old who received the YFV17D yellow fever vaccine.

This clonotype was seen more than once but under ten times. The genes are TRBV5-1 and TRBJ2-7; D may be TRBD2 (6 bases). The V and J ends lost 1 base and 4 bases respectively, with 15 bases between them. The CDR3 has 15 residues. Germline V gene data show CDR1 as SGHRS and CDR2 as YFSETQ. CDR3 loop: CASSLSPGTSYEQYF. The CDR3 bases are TGCGCCAGCAGCTTGAGTCCCGGGACTTCGTACGAGCAGTACTTC.

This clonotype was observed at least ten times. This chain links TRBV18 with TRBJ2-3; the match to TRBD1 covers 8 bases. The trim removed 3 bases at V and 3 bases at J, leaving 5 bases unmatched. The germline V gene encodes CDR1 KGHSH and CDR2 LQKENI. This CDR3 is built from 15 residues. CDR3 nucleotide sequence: TGTGCCAGCTCACCCGCCGGACAGGGAACAGATACGCAGTATTTT. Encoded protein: CASSPAGQGTDTQYF.

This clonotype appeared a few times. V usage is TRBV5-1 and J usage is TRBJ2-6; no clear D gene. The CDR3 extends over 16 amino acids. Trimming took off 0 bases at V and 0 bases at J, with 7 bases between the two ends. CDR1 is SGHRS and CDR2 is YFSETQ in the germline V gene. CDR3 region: CASSLDQSSGANVLTF. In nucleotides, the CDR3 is TGCGCCAGCAGCTTGGACCAAAGCTCTGGGGCCAACGTCCTGACTTTC. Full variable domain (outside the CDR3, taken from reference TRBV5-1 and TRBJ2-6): KAGVTQTPRYLIKTRGQQVTLSCSPISGHRSVSWYQQTPGQGLQFLFEYFSETQRNKGNFPGRFSGRQFSNSRSEMNVSTLELGDSALYLCASSLDQSSGANVLTFGAGSRLTVL.

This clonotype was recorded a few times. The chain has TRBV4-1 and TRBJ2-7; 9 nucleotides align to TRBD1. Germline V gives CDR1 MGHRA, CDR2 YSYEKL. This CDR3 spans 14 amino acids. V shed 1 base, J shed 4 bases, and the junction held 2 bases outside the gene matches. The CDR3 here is CASSQGTGEYEQYV. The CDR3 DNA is TGCGCCAGCAGCCAAGGGACAGGGGAGTACGAGCAGTACGTC.

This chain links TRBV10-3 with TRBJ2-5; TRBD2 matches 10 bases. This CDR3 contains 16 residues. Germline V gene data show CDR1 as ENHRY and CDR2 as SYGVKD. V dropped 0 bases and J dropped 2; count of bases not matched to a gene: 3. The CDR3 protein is CAISESLLAGQETQYF. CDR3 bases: TGTGCCATCAGTGAGTCTTTACTAGCGGGGCAAGAGACCCAGTACTTC.

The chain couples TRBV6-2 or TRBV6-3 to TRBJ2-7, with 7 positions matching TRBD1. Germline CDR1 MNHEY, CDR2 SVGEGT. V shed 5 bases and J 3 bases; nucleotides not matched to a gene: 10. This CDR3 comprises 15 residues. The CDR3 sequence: CASSPRDRPIYEQYV. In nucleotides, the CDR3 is TGTGCCAGCAGTCCACGGGACAGACCAATCTACGAGCAGTACGTC.

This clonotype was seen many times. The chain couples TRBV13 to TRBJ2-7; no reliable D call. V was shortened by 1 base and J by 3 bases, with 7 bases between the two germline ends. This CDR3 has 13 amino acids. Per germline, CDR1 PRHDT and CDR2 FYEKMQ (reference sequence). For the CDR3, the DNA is TGTGCCAGCAGCTTAGAGTCCAGCTACGAGCAGTACTTC. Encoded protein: CASSLESSYEQYF.

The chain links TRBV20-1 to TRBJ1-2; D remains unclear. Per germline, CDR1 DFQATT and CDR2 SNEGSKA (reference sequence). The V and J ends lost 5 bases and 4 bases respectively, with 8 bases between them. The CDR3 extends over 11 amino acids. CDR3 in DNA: TGCAGTGCTTTCCCACTCTATGGCTACACCTTC. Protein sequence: CSAFPLYGYTF.

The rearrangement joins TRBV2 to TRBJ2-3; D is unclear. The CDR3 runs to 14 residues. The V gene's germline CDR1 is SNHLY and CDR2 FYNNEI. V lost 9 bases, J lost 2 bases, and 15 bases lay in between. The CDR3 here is CASLGYSPTDTQYF. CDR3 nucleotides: TGTGCCAGTCTCGGGTACTCCCCCACAGATACGCAGTATTTT.

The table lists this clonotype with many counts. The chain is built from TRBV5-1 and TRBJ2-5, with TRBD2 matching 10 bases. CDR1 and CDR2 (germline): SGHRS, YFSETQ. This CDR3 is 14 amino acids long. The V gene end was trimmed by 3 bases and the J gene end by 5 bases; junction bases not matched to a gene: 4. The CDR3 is CASSWPGLAETQYF. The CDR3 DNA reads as TGCGCCAGCAGCTGGCCGGGACTAGCGGAGACCCAGTACTTC.

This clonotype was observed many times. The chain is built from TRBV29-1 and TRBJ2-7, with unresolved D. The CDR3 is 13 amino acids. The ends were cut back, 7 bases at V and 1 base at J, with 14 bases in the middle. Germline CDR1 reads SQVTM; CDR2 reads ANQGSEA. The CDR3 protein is CSAIGLGSYEQYV. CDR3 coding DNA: TGCAGCGCCATCGGGTTAGGATCCTACGAGCAGTACGTC.

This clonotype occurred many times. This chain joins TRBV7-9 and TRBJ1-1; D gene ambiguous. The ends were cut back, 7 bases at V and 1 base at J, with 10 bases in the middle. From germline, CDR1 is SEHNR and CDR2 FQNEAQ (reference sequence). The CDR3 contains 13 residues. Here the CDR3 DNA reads TGTGCCAGCACCTTGGAGCCGAACACTGAAGCTTTCTTT. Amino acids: CASTLEPNTEAFF.

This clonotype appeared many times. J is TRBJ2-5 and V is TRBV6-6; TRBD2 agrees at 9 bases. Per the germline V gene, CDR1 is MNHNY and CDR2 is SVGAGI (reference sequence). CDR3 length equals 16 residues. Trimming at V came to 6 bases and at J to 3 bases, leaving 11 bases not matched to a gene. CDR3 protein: CASSPLQTSGEETQYF. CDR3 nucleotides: TGTGCCAGCAGCCCACTCCAGACTAGCGGAGAAGAGACCCAGTACTTC.

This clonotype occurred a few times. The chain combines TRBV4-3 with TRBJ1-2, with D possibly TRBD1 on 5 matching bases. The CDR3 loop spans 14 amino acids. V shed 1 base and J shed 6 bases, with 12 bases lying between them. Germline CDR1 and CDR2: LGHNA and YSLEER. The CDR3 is CASSQGQPGHGYTF. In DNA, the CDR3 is TGCGCCAGCAGCCAAGGACAGCCGGGGCATGGCTACACCTTC.

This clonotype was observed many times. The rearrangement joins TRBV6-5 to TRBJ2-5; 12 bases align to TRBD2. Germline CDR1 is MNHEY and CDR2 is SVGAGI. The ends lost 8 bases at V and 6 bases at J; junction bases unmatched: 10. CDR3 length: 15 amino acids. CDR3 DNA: TGTGCCAGCTGGCCCTCCGGGACTAGCGGGCAGACCCAGTACTTC. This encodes CASWPSGTSGQTQYF.

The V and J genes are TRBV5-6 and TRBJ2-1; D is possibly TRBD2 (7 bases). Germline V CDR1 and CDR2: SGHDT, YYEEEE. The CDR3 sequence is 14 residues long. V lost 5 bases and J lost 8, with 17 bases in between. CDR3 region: CASSVSGGPYEQFF. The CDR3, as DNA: TGTGCCAGCAGTGTGTCGGGGGGCCCTTATGAGCAGTTCTTC.

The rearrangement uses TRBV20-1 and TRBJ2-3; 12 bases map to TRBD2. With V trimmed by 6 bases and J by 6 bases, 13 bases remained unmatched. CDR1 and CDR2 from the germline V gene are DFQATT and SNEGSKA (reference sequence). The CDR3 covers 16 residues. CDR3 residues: CSARPPSGGGRDTQYF. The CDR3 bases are TGCAGTGCCCGTCCGCCTAGCGGGGGGGGCCGGGATACGCAGTATTTT.

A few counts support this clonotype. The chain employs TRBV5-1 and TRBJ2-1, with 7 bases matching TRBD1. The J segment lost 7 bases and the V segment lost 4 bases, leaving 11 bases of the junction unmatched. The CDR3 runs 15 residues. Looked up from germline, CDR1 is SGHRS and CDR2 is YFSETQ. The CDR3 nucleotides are TGCGCCAGCAGCATTCTACAGGGGCCGATGAATGAGCAGTTCTTC. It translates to CASSILQGPMNEQFF.

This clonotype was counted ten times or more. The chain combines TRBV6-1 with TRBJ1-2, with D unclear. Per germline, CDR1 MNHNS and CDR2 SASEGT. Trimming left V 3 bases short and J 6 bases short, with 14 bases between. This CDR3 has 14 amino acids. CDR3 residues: CASSEGWEANGYTF. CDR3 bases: TGTGCCAGCAGTGAGGGTTGGGAAGCGAATGGCTACACCTTC.

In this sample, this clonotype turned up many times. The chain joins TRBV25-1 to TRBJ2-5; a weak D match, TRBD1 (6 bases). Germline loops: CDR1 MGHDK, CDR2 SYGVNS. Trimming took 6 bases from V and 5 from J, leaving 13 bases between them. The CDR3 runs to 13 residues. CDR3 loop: CASSTGSGETQYF. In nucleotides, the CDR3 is TGTGCCAGCAGCACAGGGTCGGGGGAGACCCAGTACTTC.

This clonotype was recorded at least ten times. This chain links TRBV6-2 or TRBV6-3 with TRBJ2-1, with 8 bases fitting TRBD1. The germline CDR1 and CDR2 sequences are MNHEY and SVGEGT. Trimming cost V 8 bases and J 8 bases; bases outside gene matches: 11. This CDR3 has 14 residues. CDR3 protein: CASLGRTGRHEQFF. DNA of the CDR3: TGTGCCAGCCTGGGGAGGACAGGGCGGCATGAGCAGTTCTTC.

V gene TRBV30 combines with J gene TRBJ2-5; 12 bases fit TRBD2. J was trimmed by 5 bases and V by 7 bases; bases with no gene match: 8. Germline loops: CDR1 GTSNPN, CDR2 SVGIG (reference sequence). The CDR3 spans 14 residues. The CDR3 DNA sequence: TGTGCCTCTCTAGCGGGGGGGCCTGGGGAGACCCAGTACTTC. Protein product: CASLAGGPGETQYF.

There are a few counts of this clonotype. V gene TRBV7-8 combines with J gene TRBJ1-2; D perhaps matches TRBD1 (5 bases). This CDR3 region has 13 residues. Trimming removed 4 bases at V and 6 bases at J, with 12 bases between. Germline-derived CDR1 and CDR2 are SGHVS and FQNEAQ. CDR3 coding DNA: TGTGCCAGCAGCTCACGGGGCACTCATGGCTACACCTTC. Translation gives CASSSRGTHGYTF. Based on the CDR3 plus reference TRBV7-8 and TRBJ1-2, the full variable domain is GAGVSQSPRYKVAKRGQDVALRCDPISGHVSLFWYQQALGQGPEFLTYFQNEAQLDKSGLPSDRFFAERPEGSVSTLKIQRTQQEDSAVYLCASSSRGTHGYTFGSGTRLTVV.

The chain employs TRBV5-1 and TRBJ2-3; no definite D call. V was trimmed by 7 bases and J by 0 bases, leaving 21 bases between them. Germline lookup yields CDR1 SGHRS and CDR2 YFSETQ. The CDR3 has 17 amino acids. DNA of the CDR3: TGCGCCAGCCGAAACGGGTATCGCGGACCTAGCACAGATACGCAGTATTTT. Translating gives CASRNGYRGPSTDTQYF. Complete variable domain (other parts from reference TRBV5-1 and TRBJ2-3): KAGVTQTPRYLIKTRGQQVTLSCSPISGHRSVSWYQQTPGQGLQFLFEYFSETQRNKGNFPGRFSGRQFSNSRSEMNVSTLELGDSALYLCASRNGYRGPSTDTQYFGPGTRLTVL.

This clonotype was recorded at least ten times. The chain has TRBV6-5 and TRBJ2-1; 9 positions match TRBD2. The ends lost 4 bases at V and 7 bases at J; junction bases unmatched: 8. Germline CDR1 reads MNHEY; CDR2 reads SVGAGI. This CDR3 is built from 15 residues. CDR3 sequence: CASSLTSGLGNEQFF. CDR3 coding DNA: TGTGCCAGCAGTTTGACTAGCGGATTAGGTAATGAGCAGTTCTTC.

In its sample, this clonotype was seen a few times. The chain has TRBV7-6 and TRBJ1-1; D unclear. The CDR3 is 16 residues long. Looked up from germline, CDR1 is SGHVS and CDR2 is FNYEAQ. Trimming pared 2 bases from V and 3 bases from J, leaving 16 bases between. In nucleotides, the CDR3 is TGTGCCAGCAGCTTAAGTAGTTGGGGTTCGGACACTGAAGCTTTCTTT. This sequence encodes CASSLSSWGSDTEAFF.

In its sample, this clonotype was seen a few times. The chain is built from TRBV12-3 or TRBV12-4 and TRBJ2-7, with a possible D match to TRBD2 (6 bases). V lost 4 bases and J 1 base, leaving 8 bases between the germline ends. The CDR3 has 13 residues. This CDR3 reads CASSWDWSYEQYF. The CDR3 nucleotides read TGTGCCAGCAGTTGGGACTGGTCCTACGAGCAGTACTTC.

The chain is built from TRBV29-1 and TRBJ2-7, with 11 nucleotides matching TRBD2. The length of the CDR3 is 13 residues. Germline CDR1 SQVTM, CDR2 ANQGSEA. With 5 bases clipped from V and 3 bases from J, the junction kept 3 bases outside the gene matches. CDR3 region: CSVTTSGGYEQYF. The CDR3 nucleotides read TGCAGCGTTACAACTAGCGGGGGCTACGAGCAGTACTTC.

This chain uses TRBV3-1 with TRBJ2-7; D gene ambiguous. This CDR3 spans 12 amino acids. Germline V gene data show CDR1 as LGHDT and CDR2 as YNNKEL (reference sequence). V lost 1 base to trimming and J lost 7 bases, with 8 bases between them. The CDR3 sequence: CASSQASGEQYF. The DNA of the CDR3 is TGTGCCAGCAGCCAAGCCTCCGGGGAGCAGTACTTC.

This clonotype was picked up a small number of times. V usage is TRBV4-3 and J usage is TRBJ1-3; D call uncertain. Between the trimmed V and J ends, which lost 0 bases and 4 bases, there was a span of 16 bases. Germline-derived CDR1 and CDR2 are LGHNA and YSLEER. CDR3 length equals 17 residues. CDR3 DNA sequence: TGCGCCAGCAGCCAAGACTCGACGGGGTCGAACGGAAACACCATATATTTT. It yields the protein CASSQDSTGSNGNTIYF.

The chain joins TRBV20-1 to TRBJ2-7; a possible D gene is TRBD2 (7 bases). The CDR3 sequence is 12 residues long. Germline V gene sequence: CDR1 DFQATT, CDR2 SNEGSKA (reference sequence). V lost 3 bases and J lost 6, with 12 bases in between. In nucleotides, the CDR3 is TGCAGTGCTAGGGGGGGGGCTATCGAGCAGTACGTC. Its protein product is CSARGGAIEQYV.

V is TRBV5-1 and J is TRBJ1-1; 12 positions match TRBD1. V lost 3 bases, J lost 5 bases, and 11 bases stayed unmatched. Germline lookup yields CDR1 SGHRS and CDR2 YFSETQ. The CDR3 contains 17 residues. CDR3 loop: CASSWGGTGGARTEAFF. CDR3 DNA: TGCGCCAGCAGCTGGGGGGGGACAGGGGGCGCCCGGACTGAAGCTTTCTTT.